This TCR beta chain was documented in a study of blood T cell repertoires in COVID-19. Overall study context: Italy, Spain and the United States were the sources of the convalescent and acute COVID-19 samples.

The CDR3 length is 13 residues. Deletions cut 5 bases from V and 7 bases from J, with 13 bases between. Germline V gives CDR1 KGHDR, CDR2 SFDVKD. Per the study methods: Estimates of nucleated cell counts were drawn from the amplification of reference gene primers. Clones were sequenced by immunoSEQ multiplex PCR, and TCRdb holds only the in-frame ones, with some missing. V and J calls and clone size are copied from that table; D and trimming were computed from the DNA. The table shows 65,000 to 90,000 clones, with roughly nine tenths occurring only once. This clonotype was sampled from a man aged 80 or over with acute or convalescent COVID-19. The sequenced sample was peripheral blood. The rearrangement uses TRBV24-1 and TRBJ1-2, with no clear D. DNA of the CDR3: TGTGCCACCAGTGCCTTTGAGTCGGGTGGCTACACCTTC. Translation: CATSAFESGGYTF.